These 22 T cell receptor beta chains originate from one sample sequenced in a study of cytomegalovirus exposure and HLA in healthy donors. This PCR relied on a set of 60 Vbeta primers and 13 Jbeta primers. The assay was immunoSEQ multiplex PCR, and TCRdb's table has in-frame clones only and misses some. The sample shows 180,000 or so clones, roughly 79% of them seen only once. The sequencing sample was made of PBMCs. These receptors came from a woman in her twenties or thirties in good health and CMV-seropositive.

V is TRBV28 and J is TRBJ1-3; unclear D gene. The CDR3 is 16 amino acids. V shed 6 bases and J shed 4 bases, with 19 bases lying between them. Germline V gene sequence: CDR1 MDHEN, CDR2 SYDVKM. The CDR3 is CASSSTGDIAGNTIYF. Written as DNA, the CDR3 is TGTGCCAGCAGCTCCACGGGAGATATCGCAGGAAACACCATATATTTT.

This clone was seen more than once but under ten times. The chain employs TRBV19 and TRBJ1-4; no firm D call. The CDR3 covers 18 residues. Germline V CDR1 and CDR2: LNHDA, SQIVND (reference sequence). The V end lost 4 bases, the J end lost 0 bases, and 18 bases lay between the germline ends. The CDR3 nucleotides read TGTGCCAGTAGTACGAGGGTATCGGAACCTGCAACTAATGAAAAACTGTTTTTT. This encodes CASSTRVSEPATNEKLFF.

This clone came up once. This chain connects TRBV18 to TRBJ2-4; a weak D match, TRBD2 (7 bases). The V gene lost 2 bases and the J gene lost 6 bases, with 17 bases spanning the gap. Germline loops: CDR1 KGHSH, CDR2 LQKENI. The CDR3 has 16 amino acids. The CDR3, as DNA: TGTGCCAGCTCACCAATTGCGGGGGCGCGAGGAAACATTCAGTACTTC. Amino acid sequence: CASSPIAGARGNIQYF.

The rearrangement joins TRBV4-3 to TRBJ2-1; unclear D gene. Trimming shortened V by 2 bases and J by 7 bases, and 9 bases separated the two germline ends. The V gene's germline CDR1 is LGHNA and CDR2 YSLEER. This CDR3 has 13 residues. In nucleotides, the CDR3 is TGCGCCAGCAGCCAATCCATACGGAATGAGCAGTTCTTC. It translates to CASSQSIRNEQFF.

This clone was counted only a few times. CDR3 protein: CSATVDSFNEQYF. The CDR3, as DNA: TGCAGCGCCACCGTAGATAGTTTCAACGAGCAGTACTTC. This chain joins TRBV29-1 and TRBJ2-7; D is unclear. This CDR3 is 13 amino acids long. The V end was cut by 7 bases, the J end by 5 bases, with 18 bases between. From germline, CDR1 is SQVTM and CDR2 ANQGSEA.

V usage is TRBV27 and J usage is TRBJ1-2; weak D call: TRBD1 (5 bases). CDR3 length: 14 residues. The V end was cut by 3 bases, the J end by 7 bases, with 15 bases between. Germline CDR1 is MNHEY and CDR2 is SMNVEV (reference sequence). The CDR3 sequence: CASSLVQGSSGYTF. The CDR3, as DNA: TGTGCCAGCAGTTTGGTCCAGGGTTCCTCTGGCTACACCTTC.

This sequence joins TRBV4-1 and TRBJ2-1; the D gene is possibly TRBD2 (7 bases). The V end was cut by 3 bases, the J end by 8 bases, with 23 bases between. This CDR3 spans 17 amino acids. Germline CDR1 and CDR2: MGHRA and YSYEKL. The CDR3 protein is CASSQSHPGGLADEQFF. The DNA of the CDR3 is TGCGCCAGCAGCCAGTCACACCCGGGGGGCTTAGCCGATGAGCAGTTCTTC.

The rearrangement uses TRBV6-1 and TRBJ2-7; D call uncertain. Trimming took off 2 bases at V and 7 bases at J, with 9 bases between the two ends. Per the germline V gene, CDR1 is MNHNS and CDR2 is SASEGT. This CDR3 is built from 12 residues. CDR3: CASSESRSEQYF. CDR3 nucleotide sequence: TGTGCCAGCAGTGAATCGAGGAGTGAGCAGTACTTC.

The genes are TRBV2 and TRBJ1-1, with unresolved D. V was shortened by 4 bases and J by 11 bases, with 14 bases between the two germline ends. The CDR3 covers 12 residues. CDR1 is SNHLY and CDR2 is FYNNEI in the germline V gene. Here the CDR3 DNA reads TGTGCCAGCAGTGGGGCGCCACCCAGGGCTTTCTTT. Its translation is CASSGAPPRAFF.

The gene calls are TRBV4-1 and TRBJ2-1, with TRBD2 matching over 8 bases. Per germline, CDR1 MGHRA and CDR2 YSYEKL. The V segment lost 1 base and the J segment 7 bases; nucleotides outside the gene matches: 9. The CDR3 length is 16 residues. Here the CDR3 DNA reads TGCGCCAGCAGCCAAGTATCGGGGGGGCCGGGTAATGAGCAGTTCTTC. Translating gives CASSQVSGGPGNEQFF.

The chain links TRBV5-1 to TRBJ2-1; D perhaps matches TRBD2 (5 bases). The ends were cut back, 4 bases at V and 6 bases at J, with 20 bases in the middle. Looked up from germline, CDR1 is SGHRS and CDR2 is YFSETQ. The CDR3 length is 16 residues. The CDR3 DNA reads TGCGCCAGCAGCCCATTTTCTTTGGAGGCACGCAATGAGCAGTTCTTC. Translating gives CASSPFSLEARNEQFF.

CDR3 region: CATSTLPGLVSGNTIYF. CDR3 coding DNA: TGTGCCACCAGCACACTCCCAGGGCTGGTATCCGGAAACACCATATATTTT. The chain combines TRBV15 with TRBJ1-3, with TRBD1 as a possible D gene (5 bases). The CDR3 is made up of 17 amino acids. The germline V gene encodes CDR1 LNHNV and CDR2 YYDKDF (reference sequence). Trimming left V 4 bases short and J 4 bases short, with 20 bases between.

Here the CDR3 DNA reads TGTGCCAGCAGTGTTCTAGCGGGAGGCACAGATACGCAGTATTTT. It yields the protein CASSVLAGGTDTQYF. V and J are TRBV6-1 and TRBJ2-3; 10 positions agree with TRBD2. The V gene's germline CDR1 is MNHNS and CDR2 SASEGT. The CDR3 length is 15 residues. Trimming cost V 4 bases and J 1 base; bases outside gene matches: 2.

This chain connects TRBV30 to TRBJ1-3; the match to TRBD1 covers 9 bases. With 3 bases clipped from V and 0 bases from J, the junction kept 6 bases outside the gene matches. The CDR3 is 16 residues long. CDR1 and CDR2 from the germline V gene are GTSNPN and SVGIG (reference sequence). The CDR3 DNA reads as TGTGCCTGGAGCGTCCTGACAGGGGGCTCTGGAAACACCATATATTTT. This translates into CAWSVLTGGSGNTIYF.

This chain links TRBV6-5 with TRBJ1-5; 7 nucleotides line up with TRBD1. The CDR3 has 15 amino acids. CDR1 and CDR2 (germline): MNHEY, SVGAGI. The V and J ends lost 4 bases and 0 bases, in that order; junction bases with no gene match: 3. Here the CDR3 reads CASSSDRASNQPQHF. Written as DNA, the CDR3 is TGTGCCAGCAGTTCCGACAGGGCTAGCAATCAGCCCCAGCATTTT.

This clone was counted once. V is TRBV7-9 and J is TRBJ2-5, with TRBD2 matching 11 bases. The CDR3 runs 16 residues. CDR1 is SEHNR, CDR2 FQNEAQ, per germline (reference sequence). V was pared by 6 bases and J by 1 base, with 7 bases of the junction left unmatched. CDR3 coding DNA: TGTGCCAGCAGTTTCCCTAGCGGGAGGTCCCAAGAGACCCAGTACTTC. This sequence encodes CASSFPSGRSQETQYF.

The chain couples TRBV29-1 to TRBJ2-4; weak D call: TRBD1 (5 bases). The CDR3 has 14 amino acids. Germline loops: CDR1 SQVTM, CDR2 ANQGSEA. The ends were cut back, 6 bases at V and 4 bases at J, with 16 bases in the middle. CDR3 nucleotides: TGCAGCGTCGCCAGTCAGGGTACAAAAAACATTCAGTACTTC. It yields the protein CSVASQGTKNIQYF.

V usage is TRBV5-1 and J usage is TRBJ2-3, with 10 bases aligning to TRBD1. CDR1 SGHRS and CDR2 YFSETQ come from the germline V gene. V was pared by 4 bases and J by 2 bases, with 4 bases of the junction left unmatched. CDR3 length equals 15 residues. CDR3 DNA sequence: TGCGCCAGCAGCACCGGGACAGGGGACACAGATACGCAGTATTTT. The encoded protein is CASSTGTGDTDTQYF.

The rearrangement uses TRBV6-1 and TRBJ1-2; tentatively, D is TRBD1 (6 bases). The V gene lost 3 bases and the J gene lost 2 bases, with 25 bases spanning the gap. Germline CDR1 reads MNHNS; CDR2 reads SASEGT. This CDR3 comprises 19 residues. CDR3 sequence: CASSEQAGGRGTGNYGYTF. For the CDR3, the DNA is TGTGCCAGCAGTGAGCAGGCGGGCGGGAGAGGTACAGGGAACTATGGCTACACCTTC.

This chain links TRBV1 with TRBJ2-3; the tabulated D call, TRBD2, remains unverified against the DNA. TRBV1 is a pseudogene. The CDR3 consists of 21 residues. CDR3 residues: CTSSQVNPGHQLAGDTDTQYF. The DNA of the CDR3 is TGCACCAGCAGCCAAGTCAACCCAGGACACCAACTAGCGGGCGACACAGATACGCAGTATTTT.

This clone was recorded once. The chain employs TRBV7-2 and TRBJ1-1; possible D gene TRBD1, 5 bases. V was trimmed by 3 bases and J by 12 bases, leaving 17 bases between them. CDR3 length equals 13 residues. Germline loops: CDR1 SGHTA, CDR2 FQGNSA. For the CDR3, the DNA is TGTGCCAGCAGCTTGCAGGGTGGCGGCCCATCTTTCTTT. Translated: CASSLQGGGPSFF.

V usage is TRBV29-1 and J usage is TRBJ1-1; 8 nucleotides align to TRBD1. With V trimmed by 0 bases and J by 6 bases, 3 bases remained unmatched. This CDR3 region has 13 residues. The germline CDR1 and CDR2 sequences are SQVTM and ANQGSEA. CDR3 region: CSVEDQQGAEAFF. CDR3 DNA sequence: TGCAGCGTTGAAGATCAACAGGGGGCTGAAGCTTTCTTT.